The subject of this entry is one T cell receptor beta chain. Its antigen is currently not known. The input lacks base qualities; no much larger clone sits a single base away. At one collaborating source in Seattle, patients were enrolled during active infection and were followed longitudinally through the course of disease. Collaborating institutions collected whole blood in K2EDTA tubes following their own protocols. Collaborator samples were shipped for TCRbeta analysis as frozen whole blood, isolated PBMCs, or DNA extracted from either sample type. These data come from a study of blood T cell repertoires in COVID-19 (dated by TCRdb to between 2020 and 2021). Looking at the study overall: The collaborator samples originated in the United States, Italy and Spain and spanned the acute and convalescent phases of COVID-19. The material from the prospective study consisted of cDNA or gDNA derived from T cells, B-cell-depleted T cells, or PBMCs. Deeply sampled blood TCRbeta repertoires from subjects exposed to, actively infected with, or recovered from COVID-19 were included in the dataset. The repertoires were made available in a free public database intended to serve as a resource for research on the immune response to SARS-CoV-2. Samples were obtained from the ongoing ImmuneRACE study (first 160 participants) and from 950 to 1,500 subjects provided by 6 global collaborators. The sample metadata nearly always contained a de-identified subject ID, COVID-19 status, age in years and sex. Where HLA class I and class II types were available, the types were taken from metadata supplied by the sample provider, not from assay-based typing.

Germline trimming: 1 base from V, 3 bases from J; junction bases outside gene matches: 9. The CDR3, from cysteine to phenylalanine, totals 16 residues. Only the CDR3 region is kept as DNA, spanning 48 bases read in frame from base 1. CDR1 SGHNT and CDR2 YYREEE were looked up in the germline V gene (reference sequence). The full study reports these points: How much clinical and demographic metadata was included differed by source and by participant, and the metadata was provided uncurated.

TCRbeta CDR3 regions were amplified from genomic DNA using the immunoSEQ Assay, a bias-controlled multiplex PCR. The source study handled its data this way. Within the assay, amplification of reference gene primers was used to estimate how many nucleated cells each sample contained. To quantify the absolute abundance of each unique TCRbeta CDR3 rearrangement, sequence reads were collapsed and filtered. For each sample, productive Simpson clonality was calculated by taking the square root of Simpson's diversity index across productive rearrangements. The immuneACCESS repertoire file appears here via TCRdb, limited to in-frame rearrangements. These files lack a portion of the clones; in checked studies, under half of the deficit traces to unresolved V genes, and the cause of the others is not known. V and J calls and clone size follow that table, whereas D and trimming were derived from the DNA. This sample holds some 230,000 clones; around four fifths were observed only once. The top ten clones comprise 7.5% to 9.5% of the sample.

This clonotype originated in a woman aged 80 or older with COVID-19, enrolled during active disease. The receptor chain draws on TRBV5-4 and TRBJ1-2; TRBD1 lines up with 7 middle nucleotides. The sequencing input was peripheral blood. The sequenced DNA: TGTGCCAGCAGCTTGAAAGGACAGGACCATCACTATGGCTACACCTTC. This yields the protein CASSLKGQDHHYGYTF.